Shown below are 21 T cell receptor beta chains from a single sample sequenced in a study of blood T cell repertoires in COVID-19. This table comes from immunoSEQ multiplex PCR, and its TCRdb copy is limited to in-frame clones, with some not included. The sample records about 140,000 clones, roughly 80% being singletons. Sample: peripheral blood. These receptors all come from a woman aged 60-70 years with acute or convalescent COVID-19.

The chain couples TRBV3-1 (or the pseudogene TRBV3-2) to TRBJ2-2; D is unresolved. The CDR3 consists of 14 residues. Germline CDR1 LGHDT, CDR2 YNNKEL (reference sequence). Trimming took off 3 bases at V and 1 base at J, with 6 bases between the two ends. The CDR3 DNA follows: TGTGCCAGCAGCCAGAGGCTGAACACCGGGGAGCTGTTTTTT. Its translation is CASSQRLNTGELFF.

Concerning this clone: At one boundary the junction diverges from the germline segment, which might be a read error. The V gene is TRBV28, the J gene TRBJ2-6, with 10 bases aligning to TRBD1. The germline V gene encodes CDR1 MDHEN and CDR2 SYDVKM. There are 15 residues in the CDR3. CDR3 nucleotides: TGCTGCGCGGGACAGGGGAGCTCTGGGGCCAACGTCCTGACTTTC. As protein: CCAGQGSSGANVLTF.

V is TRBV28 and J is TRBJ2-1; no definite D call. Between the trimmed V and J ends, which lost 2 bases and 7 bases, there was a span of 12 bases. This CDR3 is 14 amino acids long. Germline V gives CDR1 MDHEN, CDR2 SYDVKM. This chain's CDR3 is CASSLMGGGNEQFF. The DNA for the CDR3 is TGTGCCAGCAGTTTAATGGGTGGCGGTAATGAGCAGTTCTTC.

This sequence joins TRBV29-1 and TRBJ2-5, with no clear D. Per the germline V gene, CDR1 is SQVTM and CDR2 is ANQGSEA. CDR3 size: 15 residues. The V gene lost 5 bases and the J gene lost 1 base, with 17 bases spanning the gap. This CDR3 is CSVRPYGGLQETQYF. The CDR3 DNA reads TGCAGCGTTAGGCCTTACGGCGGCCTCCAAGAGACCCAGTACTTC.

The chain joins TRBV11-2 to TRBJ1-1, with 8 positions matching TRBD1. V trimming: 3 bases; J trimming: 1 base; junction bases outside the gene matches: 4. This CDR3 has 15 residues. The germline V gene has CDR1 SGHAT and CDR2 FQNNGV. CDR3 residues: CASSLGTGWNTEAFF. The CDR3, as DNA: TGTGCCAGCAGCTTGGGGACAGGCTGGAACACTGAAGCTTTCTTT.

The rearrangement uses TRBV15 and TRBJ2-2; 10 nucleotides line up with TRBD1. The CDR3 loop spans 22 amino acids. Trimming took 7 bases from V and 3 from J; bases not matched to a gene: 26. Germline lookup yields CDR1 LNHNV and CDR2 YYDKDF (reference sequence). In DNA form, the CDR3 reads TGTGCCACCATCTCCGGGACAGGGGCCATACTTTTCCACCCGCGCCACACCGGGGAGCTGTTTTTT. Its translation: CATISGTGAILFHPRHTGELFF.

This rearrangement joins TRBV4-2 to TRBJ1-2, with no clear D. Germline V gene lookup returns CDR1 LGHNA and CDR2 YNFKEQ. The CDR3 is 15 residues long. Between the trimmed V and J ends, which lost 0 bases and 7 bases, there was a span of 15 bases. The CDR3 loop reads CASSQDGGSRVGYTF. The CDR3 nucleotides are TGTGCCAGCAGCCAAGATGGTGGGTCGAGGGTTGGCTACACCTTC.

This chain connects TRBV7-9 to TRBJ1-5, with 10 positions matching TRBD1. Germline CDR1 is SEHNR and CDR2 is FQNEAQ (reference sequence). The CDR3 sequence is 17 residues long. J was trimmed by 1 base and V by 1 base; bases with no gene match: 4. In DNA form, the CDR3 reads TGTGCCAGCAGCTTAGGGACAGGGGGAATCAGCAATCAGCCCCAGCATTTT. The encoded protein is CASSLGTGGISNQPQHF.

The chain uses TRBV15 and TRBJ2-7; 8 bases are a match to TRBD1. Trimming removed 1 base from V and 6 bases from J; junction bases left unmatched: 5. The germline gives CDR1 LNHNV, CDR2 YYDKDF (reference sequence). This CDR3 has 14 residues. The CDR3 protein is CATSRAGQGSEQYF. CDR3 DNA: TGTGCCACCAGCAGAGCCGGACAGGGAAGCGAGCAGTACTTC. Filled out from reference TRBV15 and TRBJ2-7, the complete variable domain reads DAMVIQNPRYQVTQFGKPVTLSCSQTLNHNVMYWYQQKSSQAPKLLFHYYDKDFNNEADTPDNFQSRRPNTSFCFLDIRSPGLGDTAMYLCATSRAGQGSEQYFGPGTRLTVT.

This clone was recorded a few times. V usage is TRBV12-3 or TRBV12-4 and J usage is TRBJ1-3; tentative D call: TRBD1 (6 bases). The CDR3 consists of 13 residues. V lost 8 bases and J 3 bases, leaving 11 bases between the germline ends. The CDR3 loop reads CASGGGRGNTIYF. The CDR3 DNA follows: TGTGCCAGCGGGGGCGGTCGTGGAAACACCATATATTTT.

The genes are TRBV28 and TRBJ1-1; D unresolved. Between the trimmed V and J ends, which lost 7 bases and 5 bases, there was a span of 14 bases. The CDR3 has 13 residues. In germline, CDR1 is MDHEN, CDR2 SYDVKM. CDR3 sequence: CASNSPAVTEAFF. For the CDR3, the DNA is TGTGCCAGCAACTCCCCCGCCGTAACTGAAGCTTTCTTT.

V usage is TRBV6-2 or TRBV6-3 and J usage is TRBJ2-3; D remains unclear. Trimming stripped 4 bases from V and 0 bases from J, with 8 bases between. CDR1 and CDR2 (germline): MNHEY, SVGEGT. The CDR3 covers 14 residues. In DNA, the CDR3 is TGTGCCAGCAGTTCAACGACTAGCACAGATACGCAGTATTTT. Translated, it gives CASSSTTSTDTQYF.

The chain couples TRBV25-1 to TRBJ1-2; 7 nucleotides agree with TRBD1. This CDR3 region has 13 residues. V gave up 4 bases and J gave up 4 bases; unmatched junction bases: 3. Germline V gene sequence: CDR1 MGHDK, CDR2 SYGVNS. CDR3 DNA sequence: TGTGCCAGCAGTGCCGGGACAGCCTATGGCTACACCTTC. Translating it yields CASSAGTAYGYTF.

This chain uses TRBV14 with TRBJ2-3; a weak D match, TRBD1 (5 bases). Germline CDR1 and CDR2: SGHDN and FVKESK. The CDR3 extends over 13 amino acids. The V end lost 6 bases, the J end lost 0 bases, and 7 bases lay between the germline ends. The CDR3: CASRGLSTDTQYF. CDR3 DNA: TGTGCCAGCAGGGGGCTGAGCACAGATACGCAGTATTTT.

The V and J genes are TRBV5-4 and TRBJ1-4, with no clear D. The CDR3 has 13 residues. V was trimmed by 2 bases and J by 3 bases, leaving 5 bases between them. Germline lookup yields CDR1 SGHNT and CDR2 YYREEE (reference sequence). The CDR3 sequence: CASSFPPNEKLFF. For the CDR3, the DNA is TGTGCCAGCAGCTTTCCTCCTAATGAAAAACTGTTTTTT.

The chain employs TRBV11-2 and TRBJ1-3; D gene ambiguous. The CDR3 totals 17 residues. The germline gives CDR1 SGHAT, CDR2 FQNNGV. With 5 bases removed from V and 0 bases from J, the gap between germline ends came to 17 bases. CDR3 protein: CASSPYPMPVSGNTIYF. Written as DNA, the CDR3 is TGTGCCAGCAGCCCGTACCCAATGCCAGTCTCTGGAAACACCATATATTTT.

The J gene is TRBJ1-5, the V gene TRBV29-1, with 8 nucleotides matching TRBD1. The germline CDR1 and CDR2 sequences are SQVTM and ANQGSEA. The V and J ends lost 4 bases and 6 bases, in that order; junction bases with no gene match: 8. There are 14 residues in the CDR3. CDR3 sequence reads: CSVGGQGRGQPQHF. CDR3 coding DNA: TGCAGCGTTGGAGGACAGGGCCGGGGTCAGCCCCAGCATTTT. The variable domain in full, with the rest retrieved from reference TRBV29-1 and TRBJ1-5, is SAVISQKPSRDICQRGTSLTIQCQVDSQVTMMFWYRQQPGQSLTLIATANQGSEATYESGFVIDKFPISRPNLTFSTLTVSNMSPEDSSIYLCSVGGQGRGQPQHFGDGTRLSIL.

The V gene is TRBV6-5, the J gene TRBJ1-3; D ambiguous. The CDR3 runs 13 residues. The V end was cut by 6 bases, the J end by 4 bases, with 10 bases between. Germline values: CDR1 MNHEY, CDR2 SVGAGI. The CDR3 reads CASRLTGGNTIYF. CDR3 nucleotide sequence: TGTGCCAGCAGACTGACCGGGGGAAACACCATATATTTT.

V and J are TRBV28 and TRBJ1-4; D perhaps matches TRBD1 (5 bases). Germline assignment: CDR1 MDHEN and CDR2 SYDVKM. CDR3 length equals 15 residues. V was clipped by 6 bases and J by 2 bases, with 13 bases between them. As DNA, the CDR3 is TGTGCCAGCAGATTCTCGGGGGTCACTAATGAAAAACTGTTTTTT. Translation: CASRFSGVTNEKLFF.

The J gene is TRBJ2-7, the V gene TRBV7-2, with 7 nucleotides matching TRBD1. The CDR3 covers 15 residues. Germline CDR1 SGHTA, CDR2 FQGNSA. V shed 5 bases, J shed 5 bases, and the junction held 12 bases outside the gene matches. The CDR3 coding sequence is TGTGCCAGCAGCCTACAGACAGGGAACGACAACGAGCAGTACTTC. Amino acids: CASSLQTGNDNEQYF.

This sequence joins TRBV5-6 and TRBJ1-4; the match to TRBD1 covers 7 bases. The trim removed 2 bases at V and 7 bases at J, leaving 8 bases unmatched. This CDR3 spans 15 amino acids. The germline V gene has CDR1 SGHDT and CDR2 YYEEEE. This CDR3 reads CASSFDRVPAEKLFF. CDR3 coding DNA: TGTGCCAGCAGCTTTGACAGGGTCCCGGCTGAAAAACTGTTTTTT.